Below are 7 T cell receptor beta chains sequenced from a single sample in a study of blood T cell repertoires in COVID-19. TCRdb's table, derived via immunoSEQ multiplex PCR, lists solely in-frame clones and lacks some. The sample has roughly 140,000 clones; approximately 84% are singletons. Specimen: peripheral blood. These receptors were collected from a woman in her sixties or seventies with acute or convalescent COVID-19.

This clone was recorded a few times. CDR3 coding DNA: TGTGCCAGTAGTATAGATCTATGGCAGCGCTATGGCTACACCTTC. The encoded protein is CASSIDLWQRYGYTF. V and J are TRBV19 and TRBJ1-2, with unresolved D. Per germline, CDR1 LNHDA and CDR2 SQIVND (reference sequence). The CDR3 is 15 amino acids. The germline V and J ends were trimmed by 0 bases and 4 bases, with 12 bases remaining between them.

The CDR3 DNA follows: TGTGCCACCAGTGATTTGCGGGAGGCGGGAGGCTACAATGAGCAGTTCTTC. Translated, it gives CATSDLREAGGYNEQFF. The chain employs TRBV24-1 and TRBJ2-1, with TRBD2 matching over 8 bases. Germline V gene data show CDR1 as KGHDR and CDR2 as SFDVKD. CDR3 length: 17 residues. J was trimmed by 3 bases and V by 0 bases; bases with no gene match: 6.

This clone was seen once. The chain has TRBV19 and TRBJ2-2; perhaps TRBD2 as D (6 bases). Trimming took 7 bases from V and 4 from J, leaving 16 bases between them. The CDR3 sequence is 15 residues long. Germline lookup yields CDR1 LNHDA and CDR2 SQIVND (reference sequence). The CDR3 region is CASKDYLMFTGELFF. In DNA form, the CDR3 reads TGTGCCAGTAAGGACTACCTGATGTTCACCGGGGAGCTGTTTTTT.

The genes are TRBV5-1 and TRBJ2-3; 10 bases line up with TRBD2. Losses at the gene ends were 5 bases for V and 0 bases for J; bases not matched to a gene: 12. The germline CDR1 and CDR2 sequences are SGHRS and YFSETQ. The CDR3 runs to 18 residues. This chain's CDR3 is CASRSSGRALISTDTQYF. As DNA, the CDR3 is TGCGCCAGCAGATCAAGCGGGAGGGCCTTGATAAGCACAGATACGCAGTATTTT.

The chain links TRBV3-1 (or the pseudogene TRBV3-2) to TRBJ2-3; weak D call: TRBD2 (6 bases). The CDR3 consists of 16 residues. The V gene lost 0 bases and the J gene lost 3 bases, with 13 bases spanning the gap. CDR1 and CDR2 from the germline V gene are LGHDT and YNNKEL (reference sequence). Here the CDR3 reads CASSQEPGVETDTQYF. The CDR3 DNA is TGTGCCAGCAGCCAAGAACCGGGGGTGGAAACAGATACGCAGTATTTT.

This clone was found a few times. The sample carries other DNA sequences with the same CDR3. The genes are TRBV6-5 and TRBJ2-3; the D gene is possibly TRBD2 (6 bases). CDR3 length: 15 amino acids. Germline loops: CDR1 MNHEY, CDR2 SVGAGI. V was trimmed by 5 bases and J by 1 base, leaving 13 bases between them. CDR3 amino acids: CASSLLASGTDTQYF. The DNA of the CDR3 is TGTGCCAGCAGTCTACTAGCTTCAGGCACAGATACGCAGTATTTT.

CDR3 region: CASSLEGSTGNLAKNIQYF. The CDR3 coding sequence is TGCGCCAGCAGCTTGGAGGGGTCCACAGGGAATCTAGCCAAAAACATTCAGTACTTC. The V and J genes are TRBV5-1 and TRBJ2-4; D perhaps matches TRBD1 (6 bases). V was shortened by 0 bases and J by 0 bases, with 19 bases between the two germline ends. This CDR3 contains 19 residues. The V gene's germline CDR1 is SGHRS and CDR2 YFSETQ.